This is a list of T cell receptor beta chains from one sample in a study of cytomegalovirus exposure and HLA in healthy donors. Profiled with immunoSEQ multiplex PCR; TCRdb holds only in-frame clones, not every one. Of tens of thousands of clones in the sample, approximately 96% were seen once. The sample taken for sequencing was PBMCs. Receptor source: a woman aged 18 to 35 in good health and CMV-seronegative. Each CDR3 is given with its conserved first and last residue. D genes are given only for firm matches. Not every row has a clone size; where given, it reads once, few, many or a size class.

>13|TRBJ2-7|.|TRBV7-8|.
CASSLARMGEQYF
TGTGCCAGCAGCTTAGCGCGGATGGGCGAGCAGTACTTC
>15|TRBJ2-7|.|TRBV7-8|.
CASSLEGEPSYEQYF
TGTGCCAGCAGCTTAGAAGGGGAACCTTCCTACGAGCAGTACTTC
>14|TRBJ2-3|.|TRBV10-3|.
CAISERDATDTQYF
TGTGCCATCAGTGAGCGGGATGCTACAGATACGCAGTATTTT
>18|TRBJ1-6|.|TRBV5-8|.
CASSLLRQAVKDNSPLHF
TGTGCCAGCAGCTTGTTGCGCCAGGCAGTAAAGGATAATTCACCCCTCCACTTT
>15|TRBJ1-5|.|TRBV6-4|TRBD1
CASSLDRGDGQPQHF
TGTGCCAGCAGTCTGGACAGGGGAGACGGTCAGCCCCAGCATTTT
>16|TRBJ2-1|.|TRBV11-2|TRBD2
CASSLGPREVSNEQFF
TGTGCCAGCAGCTTAGGCCCGCGGGAGGTGTCCAATGAGCAGTTCTTC
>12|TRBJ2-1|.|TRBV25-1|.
CASRTGSGEQFF
TGTGCCAGCCGGACGGGCAGCGGTGAGCAGTTCTTC
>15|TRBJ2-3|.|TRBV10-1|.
CASSESSWGADTQYF
TGCGCCAGCAGTGAGTCAAGTTGGGGCGCAGATACGCAGTATTTT
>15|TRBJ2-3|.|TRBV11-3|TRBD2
CASSLSGRARDTQYF
TGTGCCAGCAGCTTAAGCGGGAGGGCCAGAGATACGCAGTATTTT
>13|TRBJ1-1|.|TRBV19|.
CAFYRGGGAEAFF
TGTGCCTTCTATAGGGGGGGAGGGGCTGAAGCTTTCTTT
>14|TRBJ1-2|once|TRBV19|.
CASRSGQQASGYTF
TGTGCCAGTAGGTCCGGACAGCAGGCTAGCGGCTACACCTTC
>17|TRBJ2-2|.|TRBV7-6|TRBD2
CASSLGLARTPTGELFF
TGTGCCAGCAGCTTAGGACTAGCGAGAACCCCCACCGGGGAGCTGTTTTTT
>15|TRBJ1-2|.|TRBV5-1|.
CASSLGTESNYGYTF
TGCGCCAGCAGCTTGGGGACAGAGTCTAACTATGGCTACACCTTC
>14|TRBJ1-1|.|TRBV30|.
CAWRGYGQNTEAFF
TGTGCCTGGAGGGGTTATGGGCAGAACACTGAAGCTTTCTTT
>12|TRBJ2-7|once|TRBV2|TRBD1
CASTTGVHEQYF
TGTGCCAGCACTACAGGGGTTCACGAGCAGTACTTC
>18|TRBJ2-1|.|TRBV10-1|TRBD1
CASSESTGQGTRLDEQFF
TGCGCCAGCAGTGAGTCGACGGGACAGGGGACCAGACTCGATGAGCAGTTCTTC
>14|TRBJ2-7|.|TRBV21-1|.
CASSDNPSAYEQYF
TGTGCCAGCAGCGACAACCCATCAGCCTACGAGCAGTACTTC
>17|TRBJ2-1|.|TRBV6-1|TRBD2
CASSESPGTSGYNEQFF
TGTGCCAGCAGTGAAAGCCCCGGGACTAGCGGATACAATGAGCAGTTCTTC
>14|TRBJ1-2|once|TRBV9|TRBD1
CASSVGTGADGYTF
TGTGCCAGCAGCGTCGGGACAGGGGCCGATGGCTACACCTTC
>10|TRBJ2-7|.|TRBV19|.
CLWTHYEQYF
TGTCTCTGGACACACTACGAGCAGTACTTC
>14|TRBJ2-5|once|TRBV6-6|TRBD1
CASSLSGGRETQYF
TGTGCCAGCAGTTTATCAGGGGGCAGGGAGACCCAGTACTTC
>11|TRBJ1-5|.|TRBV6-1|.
CASSDQGTQHF
TGTGCCAGCAGCGACCAGGGAACCCAGCATTTT
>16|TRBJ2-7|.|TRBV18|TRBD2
CASSPGGSGASYEQYF
TGTGCCAGCTCACCCGGGGGGTCAGGCGCTTCCTACGAGCAGTACTTC
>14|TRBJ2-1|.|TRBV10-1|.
CASSGLTSSNEQFF
TGCGCCAGCAGTGGGCTTACTAGCTCCAATGAGCAGTTCTTC
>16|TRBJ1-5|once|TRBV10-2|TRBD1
CASTDPGTVSNQPQHF
TGCGCCAGCACAGATCCCGGGACAGTTTCTAATCAGCCCCAGCATTTT
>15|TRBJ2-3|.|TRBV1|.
CTSSPGGASPDTQYF
TGCACCAGCAGCCCCGGGGGGGCTAGCCCAGATACGCAGTATTTT
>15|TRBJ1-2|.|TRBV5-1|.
CASSLGGRTNYGYTF
TGCGCCAGCAGCTTGGGGGGCAGAACTAACTATGGCTACACCTTC
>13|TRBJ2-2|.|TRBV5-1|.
CASMGQGPGELFF
TGCGCCAGCATGGGGCAGGGCCCCGGGGAGCTGTTTTTT
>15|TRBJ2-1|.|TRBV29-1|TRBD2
CSVGHRLAEPNEQFF
TGCAGCGTTGGCCATCGACTAGCGGAACCTAATGAGCAGTTCTTC
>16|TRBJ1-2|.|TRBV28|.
CASRPLPRTPDYGYTF
TGTGCCAGCAGGCCATTACCTCGGACACCCGACTATGGCTACACCTTC
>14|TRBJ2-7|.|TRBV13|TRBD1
CASSSGTGTYEQYF
TGTGCCAGCAGCTCCGGGACAGGGACCTACGAGCAGTACTTC
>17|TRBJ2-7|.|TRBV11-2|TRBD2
CASSLAGTSGSVSEQYF
TGTGCCAGCAGCTTAGCCGGGACTAGCGGGAGTGTTTCCGAGCAGTACTTC
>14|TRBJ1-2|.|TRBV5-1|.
CASSLTTANYGYTF
TGCGCCAGCAGCTTGACCACTGCTAACTATGGCTACACCTTC
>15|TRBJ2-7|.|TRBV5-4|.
CASSLEGTGVYEQYF
TGTGCCAGCAGCTTGGAGGGGACTGGTGTTTACGAGCAGTACTTC
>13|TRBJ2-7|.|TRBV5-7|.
CASSHRKRYEQYF
TGTGCCAGCAGCCACAGGAAACGCTACGAGCAGTACTTC
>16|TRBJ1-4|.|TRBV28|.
CASTSRGDKDREKLFF
TGTGCCAGCACCTCCCGTGGGGACAAAGATAGGGAAAAACTGTTTTTT
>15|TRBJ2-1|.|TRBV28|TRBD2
CASSTSGSWYNEQFF
TGTGCCAGCAGCACAAGCGGGAGTTGGTACAATGAGCAGTTCTTC
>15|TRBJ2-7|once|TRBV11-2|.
CASSLDWLAPYEQYF
TGTGCCAGCAGCTTAGATTGGCTAGCCCCCTACGAGCAGTACTTC